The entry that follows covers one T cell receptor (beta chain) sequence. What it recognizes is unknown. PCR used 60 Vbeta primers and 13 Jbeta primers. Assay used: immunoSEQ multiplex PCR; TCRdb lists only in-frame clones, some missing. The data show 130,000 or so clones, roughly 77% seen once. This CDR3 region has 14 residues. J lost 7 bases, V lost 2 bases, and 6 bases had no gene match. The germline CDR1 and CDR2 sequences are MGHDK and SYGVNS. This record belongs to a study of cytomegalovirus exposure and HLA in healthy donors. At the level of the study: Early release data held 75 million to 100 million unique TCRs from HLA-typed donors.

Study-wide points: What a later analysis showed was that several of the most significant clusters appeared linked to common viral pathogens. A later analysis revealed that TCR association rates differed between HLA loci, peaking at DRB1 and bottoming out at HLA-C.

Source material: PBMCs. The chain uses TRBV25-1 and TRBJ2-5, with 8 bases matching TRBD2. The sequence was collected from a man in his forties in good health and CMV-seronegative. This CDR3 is CASSEPGGAGTQYF. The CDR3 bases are TGTGCCAGCAGTGAACCCGGGGGGGCGGGGACCCAGTACTTC. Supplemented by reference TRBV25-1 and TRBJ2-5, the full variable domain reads EADIYQTPRYLVIGTGKKITLECSQTMGHDKMYWYQQDPGMELHLIHYSYGVNSTEKGDLSSESTVSRIRTEHFPLTLESARPSHTSQYLCASSEPGGAGTQYFGPGTRLLVL.